This paragraph reports one T cell receptor beta chain. The germline V and J ends were trimmed by 3 bases and 3 bases, with 8 bases remaining between them. Looked up from germline, CDR1 is MGHDK and CDR2 is SYGVNS. The CDR3 is made up of 14 amino acids. Data came from immunoSEQ multiplex PCR; TCRdb stores just in-frame clones and leaves some out. The table has hundreds of thousands of clones, more than 75% seen once. These data come from a study of cytotoxic CD8 clonotypes in ibrutinib-treated CLL. Study-level information: Among responders, roughly 24 were partial and 2 complete; after median approximately 70 months, approximately 15 stayed remitted and approximately 12 progressed.

This specimen was PBMCs, taken after 12 months of ibrutinib treatment. The receptor's source is a human donor with chronic lymphocytic leukemia. This rearrangement joins TRBV25-1 to TRBJ2-2; D is possibly TRBD1 (6 bases). CDR3 sequence reads: CASSEQGHTGELFF. CDR3 DNA sequence: TGTGCCAGCAGTGAGCAGGGGCACACCGGGGAGCTGTTTTTT.